What follows are 27 T cell receptor beta chains derived from one specimen sequenced in a study of Ad26.COV2.S vaccination and SARS-CoV-2 variants. The treatment here: some 20 received Ad26.COV2.S at low or high dose, single or two shots; roughly 5 received placebo; per-sample allocation not given. Collection of the samples took place on day 63 after the first injection of vaccine or placebo. Produced via immunoSEQ multiplex PCR; TCRdb's table is partial and in-frame only. Found here are roughly 300,000 clones, around 88% of them singletons; the top ten hold about 5%. This material consisted of peripheral blood, taken in a trial of Ad26.COV2.S vaccine versus placebo. The receptor source for this set is a person between 18 and 60 years old who received the Ad26.COV2.S COVID-19 vaccine or a placebo.

The chain carries TRBV5-1 and TRBJ2-7; D unclear. Germline loops: CDR1 SGHRS, CDR2 YFSETQ. The CDR3 covers 15 residues. Between the trimmed V and J ends, which lost 4 bases and 0 bases, there was a span of 14 bases. The CDR3 loop reads CASSVGSKGSYEQYF. CDR3 DNA: TGCGCCAGCAGCGTGGGCAGCAAGGGCTCCTACGAGCAGTACTTC. The full variable domain, in which reference TRBV5-1 and TRBJ2-7 provide the parts outside the CDR3, is KAGVTQTPRYLIKTRGQQVTLSCSPISGHRSVSWYQQTPGQGLQFLFEYFSETQRNKGNFPGRFSGRQFSNSRSEMNVSTLELGDSALYLCASSVGSKGSYEQYFGPGTRLTVT.

The chain recombines TRBV6-1 with TRBJ2-7; 8 nucleotides align to TRBD1. After removal of 2 bases from V and 3 bases from J, the junction contained 6 bases not matched to a gene. This CDR3 is 15 amino acids long. The V gene's germline CDR1 is MNHNS and CDR2 SASEGT. As DNA, the CDR3 is TGTGCCAGCAGTGAATTCAGGGGGCATATCTACGAGCAGTACTTC. This encodes CASSEFRGHIYEQYF.

The rearrangement joins TRBV5-4 to TRBJ2-1; D may be TRBD1 or TRBD2 (5 bases each). CDR1 is SGHNT, CDR2 YYREEE, per germline (reference sequence). V was pared by 4 bases and J by 0 bases, with 11 bases between. CDR3 length: 15 amino acids. The CDR3 protein is CASSRDLGSYNEQFF. CDR3 sequence (DNA): TGTGCCAGCAGCCGGGACCTAGGCTCCTACAATGAGCAGTTCTTC.

The chain has TRBV28 and TRBJ2-1; 8 nucleotides agree with TRBD2. This CDR3 comprises 15 residues. The V and J ends lost 7 bases and 7 bases, in that order; junction bases with no gene match: 12. Looked up from germline, CDR1 is MDHEN and CDR2 is SYDVKM. CDR3 sequence (DNA): TGTGCCAGCACCACCACTAGCGGAGGTGGTAATGAGCAGTTCTTC. This sequence encodes CASTTTSGGGNEQFF. The full variable domain, in which reference TRBV28 and TRBJ2-1 provide the parts outside the CDR3, is DVKVTQSSRYLVKRTGEKVFLECVQDMDHENMFWYRQDPGLGLRLIYFSYDVKMKEKGDIPEGYSVSREKKERFSLILESASTNQTSMYLCASTTTSGGGNEQFFGPGTRLTVL.

This chain uses TRBV18 with TRBJ1-5, with a tentative D call TRBD1 (5 bases). This CDR3 region has 16 residues. Looked up from germline, CDR1 is KGHSH and CDR2 is LQKENI. The V gene lost 2 bases and the J gene lost 0 bases, with 11 bases spanning the gap. CDR3 DNA: TGTGCCAGCTCACCAAAGGCGGGACCTAGCAATCAGCCCCAGCATTTT. This codes for CASSPKAGPSNQPQHF. The whole variable domain, filled in from reference TRBV18 and TRBJ1-5, reads NAGVMQNPRHLVRRRGQEARLRCSPMKGHSHVYWYRQLPEEGLKFMVYLQKENIIDESGMPKERFSAEFPKEGPSILRIQQVVRGDSAAYFCASSPKAGPSNQPQHFGDGTRLSIL.

The gene calls are TRBV6-5 and TRBJ2-3; D might be TRBD1 (5 bases). Trimming left V 6 bases short and J 3 bases short, with 16 bases between. From germline, CDR1 is MNHEY and CDR2 SVGAGI. The CDR3 extends over 15 amino acids. CDR3 DNA sequence: TGTGCCAGCAGCCAAGGGGCGGTAAGAACAGATACGCAGTATTTT. Translating gives CASSQGAVRTDTQYF.

CDR3 nucleotides: TGTGCCAGCAGCTCGCCGGCAGGAGCTAAATCCTACGAGCAGTACTTC. Its translation: CASSSPAGAKSYEQYF. V usage is TRBV7-8 and J usage is TRBJ2-7; no definite D call. CDR1 is SGHVS, CDR2 FQNEAQ, per germline. V dropped 4 bases and J dropped 1 base, with 17 bases sitting between them. This CDR3 region has 16 residues.

The V gene is TRBV2, the J gene TRBJ1-5; 9 bases line up with TRBD1. Germline V gene lookup returns CDR1 SNHLY and CDR2 FYNNEI. V shed 4 bases, J shed 7 bases, and the junction held 11 bases outside the gene matches. This CDR3 comprises 16 residues. The CDR3 here is CASSGGQGLPSQPQHF. CDR3 DNA: TGTGCCAGCAGTGGAGGACAGGGGCTCCCTTCGCAGCCCCAGCATTTT.

CDR3 amino acids: CASSSFDRFEQYF. CDR3 DNA: TGTGCCAGCAGTTCCTTTGACAGATTTGAGCAGTACTTC. The V call is TRBV27, the J call TRBJ2-7; maybe TRBD1 (5 bases). The V gene's germline CDR1 is MNHEY and CDR2 SMNVEV (reference sequence). V gave up 4 bases and J gave up 7 bases, with 14 bases separating them. The CDR3 has 13 residues.

V is TRBV5-4 and J is TRBJ2-1; D unresolved. Germline V CDR1 and CDR2: SGHNT, YYREEE (reference sequence). This CDR3 comprises 13 residues. V dropped 2 bases and J dropped 4 bases, with 7 bases sitting between them. CDR3: CASSFQEYNEQFF. The CDR3 nucleotides read TGTGCCAGCAGCTTCCAGGAGTACAATGAGCAGTTCTTC.

V gene TRBV7-8 combines with J gene TRBJ2-5, with D unresolved. V dropped 2 bases and J dropped 2 bases, with 15 bases sitting between them. The germline gives CDR1 SGHVS, CDR2 FQNEAQ. There are 16 residues in the CDR3. DNA for the CDR3: TGTGCCAGCAGCTTAAGGGTCAGCCAGCAACAAGAGACCCAGTACTTC. Its protein is CASSLRVSQQQETQYF.

This chain uses TRBV6-5 with TRBJ1-1; TRBD1 is a possible D gene (5 bases). The CDR3 sequence is 14 residues long. Germline CDR1 MNHEY, CDR2 SVGAGI. CDR3 sequence (DNA): TGTGACTCCGGACGGGGCGAGACGGGCACTGAAGCTTTCTTT. As protein: CDSGRGETGTEAFF.

This clone appeared once. The chain carries TRBV5-6 and TRBJ2-7; TRBD1 might be the D (6 bases). This CDR3 has 13 residues. CDR1 is SGHDT and CDR2 is YYEEEE in the germline V gene. Trimming took 2 bases from V and 5 from J, leaving 11 bases between them. The CDR3 loop is CASSLQGNDEQYF. CDR3 nucleotide sequence: TGTGCCAGCAGCTTACAGGGTAACGACGAGCAGTACTTC.

The chain couples TRBV11-3 to TRBJ2-1; 13 positions agree with TRBD2. CDR3 length: 15 amino acids. Germline loops: CDR1 SGHNT, CDR2 YENEEA. J gave up 5 bases and V 4 bases, and 2 bases lay outside the gene matches. CDR3 region: CASSSTSGGNNEQFF. The CDR3 DNA sequence: TGTGCCAGCAGCTCGACTAGCGGGGGGAACAATGAGCAGTTCTTC. The whole variable domain, remainder taken from reference TRBV11-3 and TRBJ2-1, is EAGVVQSPRYKIIEKKQPVAFWCNPISGHNTLYWYLQNLGQGPELLIRYENEEAVDDSQLPKDRFSAERLKGVDSTLKIQPAELGDSAVYLCASSSTSGGNNEQFFGPGTRLTVL.

The chain uses TRBV10-2 and TRBJ2-7, with 12 nucleotides matching TRBD2. The CDR3 runs 13 residues. Losses at the gene ends were 7 bases for V and 4 bases for J; bases not matched to a gene: 2. The germline gives CDR1 WSHSY, CDR2 SAAADI. The CDR3 reads CASKTSGSYEQYF. CDR3 nucleotide sequence: TGCGCCAGCAAGACTAGCGGGAGTTACGAGCAGTACTTC.

The chain uses TRBV9 and TRBJ1-5; 7 bases align to TRBD1. V was pared by 1 base and J by 5 bases, with 6 bases of the junction left unmatched. This CDR3 comprises 15 residues. Germline V gene data show CDR1 as SGDLS and CDR2 as YYNGEE. In nucleotides, the CDR3 is TGTGCCAGCAGCGTAATTTTAGGGGGCGATCAGCCCCAGCATTTT. As protein: CASSVILGGDQPQHF.

The genes are TRBV29-1 and TRBJ2-1; 8 nucleotides agree with TRBD1. The J segment lost 10 bases and the V segment lost 7 bases, leaving 12 bases of the junction unmatched. There are 13 residues in the CDR3. Germline V gene data show CDR1 as SQVTM and CDR2 as ANQGSEA. The chain's CDR3 is CSGGQGVIGEQFF. In DNA form, the CDR3 reads TGCAGCGGAGGACAGGGTGTCATTGGGGAGCAGTTCTTC.

The gene calls are TRBV4-3 and TRBJ1-2, with D perhaps TRBD1 (5 bases). Trimming cost V 6 bases and J 4 bases, with 18 bases left between them. The CDR3 contains 15 residues. CDR1 is LGHNA and CDR2 is YSLEER in the germline V gene. The DNA for the CDR3 is TGCGCCAGCAGACCCTTGGGGGACGGTTCCTATGGCTACACCTTC. It encodes CASRPLGDGSYGYTF.

The chain combines TRBV28 with TRBJ2-1, with 9 positions matching TRBD2. This CDR3 has 18 residues. Per germline, CDR1 MDHEN and CDR2 SYDVKM. The ends lost 2 bases at V and 2 bases at J; junction bases unmatched: 10. The CDR3: CASSLNLGLAPPYNEQFF. The CDR3 DNA sequence: TGTGCCAGCAGTTTAAATCTGGGACTAGCACCCCCCTACAATGAGCAGTTCTTC.

CDR3 sequence: CSARDTDEQFF. CDR3 bases: TGCAGTGCTAGAGATACGGATGAGCAGTTCTTC. J is TRBJ2-1 and V is TRBV20-1, with D hard to call. Germline V lookup: CDR1 DFQATT, CDR2 SNEGSKA (reference sequence). Trimming pared 0 bases from V and 8 bases from J, leaving 5 bases between. This CDR3 contains 11 residues.

This sequence joins TRBV30 and TRBJ2-5, with D hard to call. The CDR3 spans 14 residues. CDR1 is GTSNPN, CDR2 SVGIG, per germline (reference sequence). V lost 0 bases and J lost 0, with 8 bases in between. For the CDR3, the DNA is TGTGCCTGGAGTGTACATGGCTACCAAGAGACCCAGTACTTC. Protein: CAWSVHGYQETQYF.

This chain links TRBV28 with TRBJ1-2; D remains ambiguous. The CDR3 runs to 16 residues. V lost 5 bases and J 4 bases, leaving 20 bases between the germline ends. The germline gives CDR1 MDHEN, CDR2 SYDVKM. The CDR3 sequence: CASSPSGYIGGYGYTF. The CDR3 DNA reads TGTGCCAGCAGTCCCAGTGGGTACATAGGAGGCTATGGCTACACCTTC.

This clone appeared a single time. The rearrangement uses TRBV13 and TRBJ2-1, with D uncertain. V dropped 1 base and J dropped 3 bases, with 10 bases sitting between them. This CDR3 region has 15 residues. The germline gives CDR1 PRHDT, CDR2 FYEKMQ (reference sequence). CDR3 loop: CASSLAGSGYNEQFF. Written as DNA, the CDR3 is TGTGCCAGCAGCTTAGCTGGGTCTGGCTACAATGAGCAGTTCTTC.

V is TRBV7-8 and J is TRBJ2-6; the match to TRBD1 covers 10 bases. This CDR3 has 17 amino acids. Germline V CDR1 and CDR2: SGHVS, FQNEAQ. The J segment lost 3 bases and the V segment lost 6 bases, leaving 8 bases of the junction unmatched. The CDR3 here is CASRETGGAGGANVLTF. The CDR3 DNA is TGTGCCAGCAGGGAGACAGGGGGCGCGGGTGGGGCCAACGTCCTGACTTTC. Filled out from reference TRBV7-8 and TRBJ2-6, the complete variable domain reads GAGVSQSPRYKVAKRGQDVALRCDPISGHVSLFWYQQALGQGPEFLTYFQNEAQLDKSGLPSDRFFAERPEGSVSTLKIQRTQQEDSAVYLCASRETGGAGGANVLTFGAGSRLTVL.

Only a few counts were recorded for this clone. This chain joins TRBV12-5 and TRBJ2-7; maybe TRBD1 (6 bases). Germline V gives CDR1 LGHNT, CDR2 FRNRAP. Trimming took 1 base from V and 4 from J, leaving 8 bases between them. The CDR3 sequence is 13 residues long. CDR3 sequence (DNA): TGTGCTAGTGGTTTGGGGACAGTTTACGAGCAGTACTTC. Translating it yields CASGLGTVYEQYF.

This rearrangement joins TRBV6-5 to TRBJ1-1; unclear D gene. Germline V gives CDR1 MNHEY, CDR2 SVGAGI. Trimming removed 2 bases from V and 6 bases from J, with 10 bases in between. CDR3 length equals 13 residues. The CDR3 coding sequence is TGTGCCAGCAGTTACCTAGCTCAGGCTGAAGCTTTCTTT. Protein product: CASSYLAQAEAFF.

As to this clone: Other DNA sequences within the sample encode an identical CDR3. The rearrangement joins TRBV18 to TRBJ2-1; 7 bases map to TRBD1. The CDR3 spans 13 residues. J lost 4 bases, V lost 6 bases, and 3 bases had no gene match. Per the germline V gene, CDR1 is KGHSH and CDR2 is LQKENI. The CDR3 coding sequence is TGTGCCAGCTCGCCGGGACAGTACAATGAGCAGTTCTTC. Protein sequence: CASSPGQYNEQFF.